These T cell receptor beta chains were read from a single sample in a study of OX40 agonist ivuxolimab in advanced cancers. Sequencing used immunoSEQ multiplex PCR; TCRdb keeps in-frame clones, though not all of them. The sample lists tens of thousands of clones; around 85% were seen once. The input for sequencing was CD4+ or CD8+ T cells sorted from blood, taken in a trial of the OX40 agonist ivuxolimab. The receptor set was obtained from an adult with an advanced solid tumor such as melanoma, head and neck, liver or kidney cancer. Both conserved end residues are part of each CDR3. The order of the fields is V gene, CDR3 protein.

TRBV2	CASSERSGDQPQHF
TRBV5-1	CASSLAEGSGGYTF
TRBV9	CASSVGDRAAEAFF
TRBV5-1	CASSSPRDRERQTQYF
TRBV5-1	CASSLAPPSYEQYF
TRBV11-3	CASSQASGGSGNTIYF
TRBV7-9	CASSLGQFSATNEKLFF
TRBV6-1	CASTESGQTYGYTF
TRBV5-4	CASSLQGPGNTIYF
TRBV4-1	CASNVMSGSTNEQFF
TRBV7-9	CASSLSQGAVGNTIYF
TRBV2	CACTGYGNQPQHF
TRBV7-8	CASSLADRTSPLHF
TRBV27	CASSLAGGTGELFF
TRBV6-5	CASSYSSGADTEAFF
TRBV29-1	CSVEVRDHYEQYF
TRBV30	CAWSGGSGEKLFF